This TCR beta chain was identified during a study of cytomegalovirus exposure and HLA in healthy donors. Looking at the study overall: Assignment to the Caucasian-associated ancestry cluster applied to less than 85% of the 300 to 500 genotyped donors. The study, taken as a whole, reports: Accounts indicate the classifier identified cytomegalovirus status with strong specificity and sensitivity. CMV serostatus was the sole immune exposure information available. Per a later analysis, roughly 17,000 TCR beta sequences showed association with HLA alleles at 0.05 false discovery rate.

PCR involved 60 Vbeta and 13 Jbeta primers. The protocol was immunoSEQ multiplex PCR, while the TCRdb copy is restricted to in-frame clones and leaves out a portion. The sample includes some 140,000 clones, roughly 74% of them seen just once. This clone is a singleton in its sample. Its antigen is not identified. The sequenced material came from PBMCs. The source is a man aged 18 to 29 in good health and CMV-seronegative.

The CDR3 is CASSLESRYNEQFF. The CDR3 DNA reads as TGTGCCAGCAGCTTAGAGTCCAGGTACAATGAGCAGTTCTTC. The chain combines TRBV11-2 with TRBJ2-1; no definite D call. V was shortened by 0 bases and J by 4 bases, with 7 bases between the two germline ends. Germline values: CDR1 SGHAT, CDR2 FQNNGV. CDR3 length equals 14 residues.